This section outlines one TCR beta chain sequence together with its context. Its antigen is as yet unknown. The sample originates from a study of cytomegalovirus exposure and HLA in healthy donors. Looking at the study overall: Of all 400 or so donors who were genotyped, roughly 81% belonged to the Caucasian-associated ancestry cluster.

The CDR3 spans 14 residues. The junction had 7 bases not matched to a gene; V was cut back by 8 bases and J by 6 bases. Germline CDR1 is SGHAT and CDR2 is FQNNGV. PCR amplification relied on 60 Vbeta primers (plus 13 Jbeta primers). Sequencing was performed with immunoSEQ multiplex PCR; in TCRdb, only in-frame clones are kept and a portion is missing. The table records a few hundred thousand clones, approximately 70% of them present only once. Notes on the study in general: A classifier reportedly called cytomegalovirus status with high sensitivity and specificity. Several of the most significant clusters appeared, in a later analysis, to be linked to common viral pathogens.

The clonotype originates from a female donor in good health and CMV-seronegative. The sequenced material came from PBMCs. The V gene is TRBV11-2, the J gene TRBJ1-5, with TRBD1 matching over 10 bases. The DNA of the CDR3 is TGTGCCAGCTCAAGGACAGGGGGGCGTCAGCCCCAGCATTTT. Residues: CASSRTGGRQPQHF.